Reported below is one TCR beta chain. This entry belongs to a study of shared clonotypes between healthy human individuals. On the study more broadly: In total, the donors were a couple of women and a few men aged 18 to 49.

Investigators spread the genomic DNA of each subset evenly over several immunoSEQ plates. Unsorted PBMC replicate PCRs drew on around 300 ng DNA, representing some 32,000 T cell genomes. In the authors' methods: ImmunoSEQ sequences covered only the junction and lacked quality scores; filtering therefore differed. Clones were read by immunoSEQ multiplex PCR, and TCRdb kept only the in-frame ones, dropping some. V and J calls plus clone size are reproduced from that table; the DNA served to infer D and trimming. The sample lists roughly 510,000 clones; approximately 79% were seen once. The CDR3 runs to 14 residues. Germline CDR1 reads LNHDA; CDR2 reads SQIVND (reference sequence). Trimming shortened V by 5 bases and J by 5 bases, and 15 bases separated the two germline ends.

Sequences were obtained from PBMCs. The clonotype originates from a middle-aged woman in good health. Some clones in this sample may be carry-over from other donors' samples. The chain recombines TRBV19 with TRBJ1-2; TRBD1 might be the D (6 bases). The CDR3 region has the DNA TGTGCCAGTAGTTACCGGGACACGTTTTATGGCTACACCTTC. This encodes CASSYRDTFYGYTF.